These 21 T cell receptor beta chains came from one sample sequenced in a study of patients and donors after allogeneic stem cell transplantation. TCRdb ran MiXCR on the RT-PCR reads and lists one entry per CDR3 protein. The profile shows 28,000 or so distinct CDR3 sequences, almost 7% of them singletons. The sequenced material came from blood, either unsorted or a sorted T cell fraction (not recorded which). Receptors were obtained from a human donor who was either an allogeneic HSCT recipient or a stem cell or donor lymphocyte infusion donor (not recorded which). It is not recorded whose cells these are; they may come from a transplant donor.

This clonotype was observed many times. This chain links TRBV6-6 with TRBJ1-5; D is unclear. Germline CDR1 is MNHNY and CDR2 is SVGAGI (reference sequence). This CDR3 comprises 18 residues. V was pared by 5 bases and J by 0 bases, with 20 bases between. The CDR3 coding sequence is TGTGCCAGCAGTCACAACCCGGGGTCCGCAAATAGCAATCAGCCCCAGCATTTT. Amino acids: CASSHNPGSANSNQPQHF.

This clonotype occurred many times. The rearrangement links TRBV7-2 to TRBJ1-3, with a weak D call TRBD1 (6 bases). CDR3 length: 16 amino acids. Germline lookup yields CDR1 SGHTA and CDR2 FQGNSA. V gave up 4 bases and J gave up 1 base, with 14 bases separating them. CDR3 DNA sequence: TGTGCCAGCAGCTGGCAACAGGGCCCATCTGGAAACACCATATATTTT. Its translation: CASSWQQGPSGNTIYF.

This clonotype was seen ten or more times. The CDR3 region has the DNA TGCGCCAGCAGCCGATCTAGCAGCAATGGGTACAATGAGCAGTTCTTC. It specifies CASSRSSSNGYNEQFF. The chain combines TRBV4-1 with TRBJ2-1; TRBD2 might be the D (5 bases). The CDR3 has 16 amino acids. CDR1 and CDR2 (germline): MGHRA, YSYEKL. The V end was cut by 4 bases, the J end by 4 bases, with 17 bases between.

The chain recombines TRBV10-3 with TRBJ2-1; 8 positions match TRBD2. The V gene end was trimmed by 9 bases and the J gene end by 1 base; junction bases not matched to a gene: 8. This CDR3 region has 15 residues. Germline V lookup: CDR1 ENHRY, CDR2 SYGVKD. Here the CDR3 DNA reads TGTGCCATTATGGGGGCGGGAGGTTCCTACAATGAGCAGTTCTTC. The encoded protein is CAIMGAGGSYNEQFF.

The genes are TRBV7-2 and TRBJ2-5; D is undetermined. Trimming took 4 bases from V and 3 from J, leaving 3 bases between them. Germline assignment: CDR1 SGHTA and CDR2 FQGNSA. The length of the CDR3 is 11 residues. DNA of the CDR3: TGTGCCAGCAGCTCCAAAGAGACCCAGTACTTC. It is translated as CASSSKETQYF. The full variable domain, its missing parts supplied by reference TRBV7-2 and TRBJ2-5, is GAGVSQSPSNKVTEKGKDVELRCDPISGHTALYWYRQSLGQGLEFLIYFQGNSAPDKSGLPSDRFSAERTGGSVSTLTIQRTQQEDSAVYLCASSSKETQYFGPGTRLLVL.

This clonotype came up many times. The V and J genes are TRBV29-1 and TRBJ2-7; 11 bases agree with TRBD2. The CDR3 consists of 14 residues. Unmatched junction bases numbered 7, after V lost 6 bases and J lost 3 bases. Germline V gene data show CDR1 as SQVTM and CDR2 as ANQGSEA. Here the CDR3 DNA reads TGCAGCGTCAAGACTAGCGGGATAGACTACGAGCAGTACTTC. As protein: CSVKTSGIDYEQYF.

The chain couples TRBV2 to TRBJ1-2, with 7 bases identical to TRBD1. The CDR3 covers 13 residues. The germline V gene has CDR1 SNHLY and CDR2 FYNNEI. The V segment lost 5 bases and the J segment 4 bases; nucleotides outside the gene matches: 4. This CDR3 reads CASSRTGLYGYTF. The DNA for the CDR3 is TGTGCCAGCAGTAGGACAGGACTCTATGGCTACACCTTC.

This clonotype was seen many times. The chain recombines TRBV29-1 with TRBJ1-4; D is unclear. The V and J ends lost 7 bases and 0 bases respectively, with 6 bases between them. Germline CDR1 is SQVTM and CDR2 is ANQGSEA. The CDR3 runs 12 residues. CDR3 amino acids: CSGAATNEKLFF. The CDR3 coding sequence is TGCAGCGGGGCAGCAACTAATGAAAAACTGTTTTTT.

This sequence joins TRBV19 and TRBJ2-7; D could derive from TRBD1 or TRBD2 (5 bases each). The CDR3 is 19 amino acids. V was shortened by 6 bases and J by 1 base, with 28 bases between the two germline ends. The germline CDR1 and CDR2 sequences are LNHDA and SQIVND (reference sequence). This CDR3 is CASRTGTRDRRSFSYEQYF. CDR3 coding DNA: TGTGCCAGTAGAACTGGAACGAGGGACCGACGATCCTTTTCCTACGAGCAGTACTTC.

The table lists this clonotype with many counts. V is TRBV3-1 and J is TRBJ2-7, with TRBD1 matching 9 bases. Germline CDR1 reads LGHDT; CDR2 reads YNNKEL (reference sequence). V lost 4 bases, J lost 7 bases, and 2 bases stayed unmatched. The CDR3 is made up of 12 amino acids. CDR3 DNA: TGTGCCAGCAGCCTGGACAGGGGAGAGCAGTACTTC. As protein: CASSLDRGEQYF.

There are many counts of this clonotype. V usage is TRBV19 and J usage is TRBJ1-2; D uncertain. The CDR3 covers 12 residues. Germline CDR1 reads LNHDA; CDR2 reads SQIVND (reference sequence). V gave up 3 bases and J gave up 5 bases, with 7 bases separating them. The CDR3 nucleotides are TGTGCCAGTAGTATCGGTAGATATGGCTACACCTTC. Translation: CASSIGRYGYTF.

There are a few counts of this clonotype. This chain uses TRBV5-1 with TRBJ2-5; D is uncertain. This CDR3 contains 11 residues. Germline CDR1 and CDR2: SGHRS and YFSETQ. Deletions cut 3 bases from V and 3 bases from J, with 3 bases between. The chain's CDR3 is CASSYEETQYF. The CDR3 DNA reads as TGCGCCAGCAGCTATGAAGAGACCCAGTACTTC. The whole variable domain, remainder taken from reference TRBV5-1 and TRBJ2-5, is KAGVTQTPRYLIKTRGQQVTLSCSPISGHRSVSWYQQTPGQGLQFLFEYFSETQRNKGNFPGRFSGRQFSNSRSEMNVSTLELGDSALYLCASSYEETQYFGPGTRLLVL.

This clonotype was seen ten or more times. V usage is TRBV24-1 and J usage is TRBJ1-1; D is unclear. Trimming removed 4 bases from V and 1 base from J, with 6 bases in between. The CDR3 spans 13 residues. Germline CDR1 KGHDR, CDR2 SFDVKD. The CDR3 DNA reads TGTGCCACCAGTGACCTCAAGAACACTGAAGCTTTCTTT. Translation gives CATSDLKNTEAFF.

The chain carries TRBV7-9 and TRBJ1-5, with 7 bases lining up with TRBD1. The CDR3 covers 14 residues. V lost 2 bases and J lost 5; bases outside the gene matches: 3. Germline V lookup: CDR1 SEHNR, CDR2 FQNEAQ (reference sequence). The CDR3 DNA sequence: TGTGCCAGCAGCTTACAGGGGGATGATCAGCCCCAGCATTTT. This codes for CASSLQGDDQPQHF.

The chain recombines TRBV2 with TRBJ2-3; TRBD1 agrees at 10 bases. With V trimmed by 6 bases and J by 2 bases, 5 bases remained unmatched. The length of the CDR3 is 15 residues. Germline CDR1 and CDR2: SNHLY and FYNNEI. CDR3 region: CASRRQGAFTDTQYF. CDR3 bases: TGTGCCAGCAGAAGACAGGGGGCGTTCACAGATACGCAGTATTTT.

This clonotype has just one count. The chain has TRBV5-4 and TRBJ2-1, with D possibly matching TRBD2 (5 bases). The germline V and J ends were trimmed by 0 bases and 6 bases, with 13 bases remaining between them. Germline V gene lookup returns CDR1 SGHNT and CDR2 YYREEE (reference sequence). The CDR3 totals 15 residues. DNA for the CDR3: TGTGCCAGCAGCTTGGCTGCGGTTAGCGTCAATGAGCAGTTCTTC. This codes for CASSLAAVSVNEQFF.

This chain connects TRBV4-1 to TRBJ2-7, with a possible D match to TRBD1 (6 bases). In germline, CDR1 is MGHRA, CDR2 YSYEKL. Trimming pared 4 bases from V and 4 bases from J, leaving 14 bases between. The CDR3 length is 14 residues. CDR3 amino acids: CASSRIGTSYEQYF. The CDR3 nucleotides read TGCGCCAGCAGCCGAATCGGGACAAGTTACGAGCAGTACTTC.

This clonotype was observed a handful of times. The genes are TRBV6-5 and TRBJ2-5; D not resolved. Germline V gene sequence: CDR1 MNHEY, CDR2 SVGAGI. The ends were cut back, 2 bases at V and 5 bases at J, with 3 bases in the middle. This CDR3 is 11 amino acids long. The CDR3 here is CASSYGETQYF. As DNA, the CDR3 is TGTGCCAGCAGTTACGGGGAGACCCAGTACTTC.

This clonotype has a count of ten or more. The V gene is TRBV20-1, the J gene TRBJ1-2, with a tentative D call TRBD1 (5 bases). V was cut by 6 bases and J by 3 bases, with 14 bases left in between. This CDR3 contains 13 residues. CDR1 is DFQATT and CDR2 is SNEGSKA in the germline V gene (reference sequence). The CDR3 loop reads CSANSRADYGYTF. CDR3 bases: TGCAGTGCCAACAGCAGGGCGGACTATGGCTACACCTTC.

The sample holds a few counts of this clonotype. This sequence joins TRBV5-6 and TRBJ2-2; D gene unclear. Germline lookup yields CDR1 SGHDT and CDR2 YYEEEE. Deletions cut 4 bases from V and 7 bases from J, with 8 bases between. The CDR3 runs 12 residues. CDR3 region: CASSPVGGELFF. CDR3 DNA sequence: TGTGCCAGCAGCCCCGTAGGCGGGGAGCTGTTTTTT.

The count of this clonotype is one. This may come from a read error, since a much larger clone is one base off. CDR3 bases: TGCGTCAGCAGCATACACCCCATGGGGGGCACTGAAGCTTTCTTT. Amino acids: CVSSIHPMGGTEAFF. The chain combines TRBV4-3 with TRBJ1-1; D perhaps matches TRBD1 (5 bases). The CDR3 extends over 15 amino acids. Germline values: CDR1 LGHNA, CDR2 YSLEER.